This TCR beta chain came from a study of regulatory T cells in long-lasting Graves disease. Whole-study context: Persistent Graves' disease denoted over 5 years of antithyroid drugs plus positive TSH receptor antibodies. Whole-study findings and limits: Segments TRBV28, TRBJ1-2 and TRBJ2-5 showed preferential usage in persistent disease. Relative to newly diagnosed Graves' patients, persistent ones had lower TCR diversity.

As to time point: persistent/refractory GD, antithyroid drugs over 5 years with positive TRAb. PBMC-extracted RNA yielded the TCR library. Note on this clonotype: Its matching antigen is unknown. This may be a read error: a much more frequent sequence differs by one nucleotide.

HTBI primers from iRepertoire and Arm-PCR of CDR3 regions yielded the TCR beta libraries. Per the original methods: Across the samples, identification revealed 55 to 75 TRBV and about 15 TRBJ segments. TCRdb redid the calling of the multiplex PCR reads with MiXCR, one entry per CDR3 protein. The V and J calls, along with clone size, are taken from TCRdb and not from the paper's own processing. The sample has approximately 400,000 distinct CDR3 sequences; roughly 23% are singletons. Germline CDR1 and CDR2: SEHNR and FQNEAQ (reference sequence). This CDR3 has 13 amino acids. Between the trimmed V and J ends, which lost 3 bases and 6 bases, there was a span of 12 bases.

The material sequenced was peripheral blood mononuclear cells (PBMCs), taken when the disease was refractory, from a patient treated with antithyroid drugs. The V gene is TRBV7-9, the J gene TRBJ2-7, with no clear D. This TCR came from a woman in her thirties or forties with Graves disease. The CDR3 spells CASSFGPQSEQYF. DNA of the CDR3: TGTGCCAGCAGCTTTGGTCCCCAGTCCGAGCAGTACTTC.